This T cell receptor beta chain was sequenced for a study of tumor-infiltrating lymphocytes in primary liver carcinoma. Study as a whole: T1-T3 N0M0 was the stage of the tumors, which were about 4.2 to 11 cm across.

Germline-derived CDR1 and CDR2 are SGHRS and YFSETQ. With 4 bases clipped from V and 5 bases from J, the junction kept 2 bases outside the gene matches. CDR3 length equals 15 residues. Co-extracted RNA and DNA came from approximately 20-30 mg of unsorted bulk tissue. Production of TCR beta cDNA used roughly 0.55 ug total RNA together with a constant-region primer. Amplification in three nested multiplex PCR rounds with slightly modified ARM-PCR gave rise to TCR beta libraries. Two initial PCR rounds of around 9 cycles each paired TRBV1-TRBV30 forward primers with a C-beta reverse primer. TCRdb reprocessed the multiplex PCR reads with MiXCR, giving one entry per CDR3 protein. The sample contains around 100,000 distinct CDR3 sequences, more than 65% of which appear only once. This clonotype was seen more than once but under ten times.

The origin of this receptor is a woman aged 55 to 70 with primary liver carcinoma and hepatitis B virus infection. The chain combines TRBV5-1 with TRBJ2-2, with 13 nucleotides matching TRBD2. The sample was liver tumor tissue from sampling region 2. Indicated subset: tumor region T2, inferior pole. CDR3 DNA sequence: TGCGCCAGCAGCACGGGACTAGCGGGGACCGGGGAGCTGTTTTTT. Protein: CASSTGLAGTGELFF.